This T cell receptor (beta chain) was sequenced for a study of T-cell memory formation after mild COVID-19. General study results and limits: Some clones that responded turned up in pre-infection memory, which suggests that cross-reactive memory joined in.

TCRdb used MiXCR to reprocess the 5' RACE reads, holding one entry per CDR3 protein. The sample comprises 55,000 to 75,000 distinct CDR3 sequences, 28% of which are singletons, and 35% to 45% rests with the top ten. In this sample, this clonotype turned up a few times. The antigen is unknown. This CDR3 region has 15 residues. Trimming took 2 bases from V and 9 from J, leaving 17 bases between them. CDR1 MNHEY and CDR2 SVGEGT come from the germline V gene. This sequence was found in a young man who had mild COVID-19 (a few samples of this study predate the infection). Cell type and time point are not known. The specimen was PBMCs or a T cell subset sorted from them (not recorded which). V gene TRBV6-2 or TRBV6-3 combines with J gene TRBJ2-1; no reliable D call. The CDR3 is CASSYDVPTSGEQFF. The CDR3 coding sequence is TGTGCCAGCAGTTACGATGTTCCCACCTCTGGTGAGCAGTTCTTC.